The present T cell receptor beta chain was sequenced within a study of CD8+ T cells in alopecia areata. V was shortened by 3 bases and J by 2 bases, with 7 bases between the two germline ends. The CDR3 runs 13 residues. Germline V gives CDR1 SQVTM, CDR2 ANQGSEA. Indicated treatment: oral pan-JAK inhibitor, 5-10 mg twice daily. Extraction and reverse transcription of RNA yielded cDNA as the sequencing template. Assay used: immunoSEQ multiplex PCR; TCRdb lists only in-frame clones, some missing. The sample consists of hundreds of thousands of clones, about 62% of them appearing once. This TCR derives from a human donor with alopecia areata. The specimen comprised CD4+ T cells sorted from blood, sampled around week 54, from a patient treated with tofacitinib. V usage is TRBV29-1 and J usage is TRBJ2-2, with D perhaps TRBD2 (6 bases). The DNA of the CDR3 is TGCAGCGTTGAGGAGGGAAACACCGGGGAGCTGTTTTTT. It codes for CSVEEGNTGELFF.